A selection of T cell receptor beta chains follows, all from one sample in a study of post-analysis software for immune sequencing data. TCRdb fed the PCR reads into MiXCR, producing one record per CDR3 protein. Of approximately 730,000 distinct CDR3 sequences listed, around 45% are singletons. The sample taken for sequencing was blood. The receptor source for this set is a girl between 5 and 17 years old with multiple sclerosis. The CDR3 runs from the conserved cysteine through the conserved F or W. D genes are given only for firm matches. Clone size is given for some rows only: seen once, a few or many times, or a class if the clone is expanded.

TRBV18,few,TRBJ2-1,NA,TGCGCCAGCAGCCCACCAAGCTCCTACAATGAGCAGTTCTTC,CASSPPSSYNEQFF
TRBV5-5,few,TRBJ2-7,TRBD1,TGTGCCAGCAGCCTAAATATCCGGGACAGGCTCACCTACGAGCAGTACTTC,CASSLNIRDRLTYEQYF
TRBV12-3/TRBV12-4,few,TRBJ2-5,NA,TGTGCCAGCAGTTTAGGGTCTCCCGGGGAGACCCAGTACTTC,CASSLGSPGETQYF
TRBV5-1,NA,TRBJ2-2,NA,TGCGCCAGCAGCTTGGAGGGGGTGAACACCGGGGAGCTGTTTTTT,CASSLEGVNTGELFF
TRBV15,few,TRBJ2-1,TRBD2,TGTGCCACCAGCAGAGATCTTCCGGGCGGGAGCGGCTACAATGAGCAGTTCTTC,CATSRDLPGGSGYNEQFF
TRBV12-3/TRBV12-4,NA,TRBJ2-7,NA,TGTGCCAGCAGCCAGGGAGGGACAAGGAGCTACGAGCAGTACTTC,CASSQGGTRSYEQYF
TRBV28,NA,TRBJ2-7,TRBD1,TGTGCCAGCAGTTTCCCTGGACAGGGGGGATACTACGAGCAGTACTTC,CASSFPGQGGYYEQYF
TRBV27,many,TRBJ2-7,TRBD2,TGTGCCAGCAGTTTGAGCGGGGACTACGAGCAGTACTTC,CASSLSGDYEQYF
TRBV12-3/TRBV12-4,few,TRBJ2-7,NA,TGTGCCAGCAGTTCCCCGGAAAGCTCCTACGAGCAGTACTTC,CASSSPESSYEQYF
TRBV24-1,few,TRBJ2-5,TRBD1,TGTGCCACCAGTGACCCCGGACAGGGGGGGATGGTAGAGACCCAGTACTTC,CATSDPGQGGMVETQYF
TRBV5-1,few,TRBJ2-1,NA,TGCGCCAGGCCCAACATGGCTAGTGGGTTGAGCTCCTACAATGAGCAGTTCTTC,CARPNMASGLSSYNEQFF
TRBV3-1,NA,TRBJ1-1,NA,TGTGCCAGCAGCCGACCCCTCTTGGGACGGAACACTGAAGCTTTCTTT,CASSRPLLGRNTEAFF
TRBV19,NA,TRBJ2-2,NA,TGTGCCAGTAGTATAGGTACCTACACCGGGGAGCTGTTTTTT,CASSIGTYTGELFF
TRBV12-3/TRBV12-4,few,TRBJ2-5,NA,TGTGCCAGCAGCACATATAACCGGGAAAAAGAGACCCAGTACTTC,CASSTYNREKETQYF
TRBV5-5,few,TRBJ1-2,NA,TGTGCCAGCAGCTTGGGTATGGTCGGCTACACCTTC,CASSLGMVGYTF
TRBV27,NA,TRBJ2-1,NA,TGTGCCAGCAGTGATCTAACGGCCAATGAGCAGTTCTTC,CASSDLTANEQFF
TRBV9,NA,TRBJ1-3,NA,TGTGCCAGCAGCCCCCTCTTCAAGGCCAACTCTGGAAACACCATAGATTTT,CASSPLFKANSGNTIDF